These 26 T cell receptor beta chains share one sample of origin, sequenced in a study of T cell changes during pregnancy in multiple sclerosis. Sequencing used immunoSEQ multiplex PCR; TCRdb keeps in-frame clones, though not all of them. The repertoire consists of 57,000 or so clones, with around 90% occurring once and the leading ten covering approximately 6.5%. The sample in question was peripheral blood, obtained in the third trimester of pregnancy. All receptors derive from a female donor in good health, enrolled as a control in a pregnancy study.

DNA for the CDR3: TGTGCCAGCAGTTATGGACAGGGCGCCCTTGGCACTGAAGCTTTCTTT. It yields the protein CASSYGQGALGTEAFF. The chain is built from TRBV6-6 and TRBJ1-1, with 8 bases aligning to TRBD1. CDR3 length equals 16 residues. CDR1 is MNHNY and CDR2 is SVGAGI in the germline V gene (reference sequence). V was pared by 3 bases and J by 4 bases, with 10 bases of the junction left unmatched.

This chain connects TRBV9 to TRBJ2-7, with 10 bases matching TRBD2. V was pared by 3 bases and J by 2 bases, with 5 bases of the junction left unmatched. The CDR3 spans 15 residues. The germline V gene encodes CDR1 SGDLS and CDR2 YYNGEE. The CDR3 is CASSASGTSAYEQYF. CDR3 sequence (DNA): TGTGCCAGCAGCGCGAGTGGGACTAGCGCCTACGAGCAGTACTTC. Drawing the rest from reference TRBV9 and TRBJ2-7, the complete variable domain is DSGVTQTPKHLITATGQRVTLRCSPRSGDLSVYWYQQSLDQGLQFLIQYYNGEERAKGNILERFSAQQFPDLHSELNLSSLELGDSALYFCASSASGTSAYEQYFGPGTRLTVT.

This chain links TRBV7-2 with TRBJ2-5; D call uncertain. The germline V gene has CDR1 SGHTA and CDR2 FQGNSA. The CDR3 has 14 amino acids. Deletions cut 5 bases from V and 6 bases from J, with 16 bases between. The CDR3 is CASSPTISAKTQYF. The DNA for the CDR3 is TGTGCCAGCAGCCCGACAATCTCCGCAAAGACCCAGTACTTC.

The chain joins TRBV12-5 to TRBJ1-5, with a possible D match to TRBD1 (5 bases). Germline CDR1 is LGHNT and CDR2 is FRNRAP. The CDR3 sequence is 14 residues long. The V gene lost 2 bases and the J gene lost 7 bases, with 12 bases spanning the gap. The CDR3 loop reads CASGLTGVGQPQHF. The CDR3 DNA is TGTGCTAGTGGTTTGACAGGCGTGGGACAGCCCCAGCATTTT.

The CDR3 region has the DNA TGTGCCAGCAGCTTAACAGGGGTAACTGAAGCTTTCTTT. It encodes CASSLTGVTEAFF. The chain couples TRBV5-4 to TRBJ1-1, with 7 bases matching TRBD1. The germline V gene has CDR1 SGHNT and CDR2 YYREEE (reference sequence). V lost 2 bases and J lost 5; bases outside the gene matches: 3. The CDR3 consists of 13 residues.

The chain links TRBV6-1 to TRBJ2-3; 9 bases fit TRBD2. CDR1 and CDR2 (germline): MNHNS, SASEGT. This CDR3 has 15 amino acids. The V and J ends lost 5 bases and 4 bases, in that order; junction bases with no gene match: 7. CDR3 DNA sequence: TGTGCCAGCAGTCCCCAGACTAGCGGAGCAGATACGCAGTATTTT. It yields the protein CASSPQTSGADTQYF.

The V gene is TRBV5-4, the J gene TRBJ2-3; TRBD1 matches 7 bases. The V gene end was trimmed by 4 bases and the J gene end by 7 bases; junction bases not matched to a gene: 12. CDR1 and CDR2 from the germline V gene are SGHNT and YYREEE (reference sequence). This CDR3 comprises 15 residues. In DNA form, the CDR3 reads TGTGCCAGCAGCGATCCCCGGGACAGTATTTATACGCAGTATTTT. Its translation: CASSDPRDSIYTQYF. The full variable domain, rest sourced from reference TRBV5-4 and TRBJ2-3, is ETGVTQSPTHLIKTRGQQVTLRCSSQSGHNTVSWYQQALGQGPQFIFQYYREEENGRGNFPPRFSGLQFPNYSSELNVNALELDDSALYLCASSDPRDSIYTQYFGPGTRLTVL.

The V and J genes are TRBV6-1 and TRBJ1-1; D remains unclear. Germline CDR1 reads MNHNS; CDR2 reads SASEGT. V lost 6 bases to trimming and J lost 1 base, with 12 bases between them. This CDR3 region has 14 residues. The CDR3 region has the DNA TGTGCCAGCAGGGGCCATGAGGGGAACACTGAAGCTTTCTTT. Translating it yields CASRGHEGNTEAFF.

This chain joins TRBV12-5 and TRBJ2-3; the match to TRBD2 covers 12 bases. Losses at the gene ends were 9 bases for V and 5 bases for J; bases not matched to a gene: 6. Germline V CDR1 and CDR2: LGHNT, FRNRAP. The CDR3 has 14 amino acids. DNA for the CDR3: TGTGCTAGCCGACTAGCGGGGGCCAGAGATACGCAGTATTTT. Protein sequence: CASRLAGARDTQYF.

The V call is TRBV18, the J call TRBJ2-2; possible D gene TRBD1, 5 bases. The CDR3 loop spans 14 amino acids. Germline CDR1 and CDR2: KGHSH and LQKENI. V lost 5 bases and J lost 1, with 8 bases in between. The CDR3 DNA reads as TGTGCCAGCTCAGTACAGGTGAACACCGGGGAGCTGTTTTTT. This translates into CASSVQVNTGELFF.

This clone was seen only once. The V call is TRBV5-6, the J call TRBJ1-1; D gene uncertain. The CDR3 sequence is 13 residues long. Germline lookup yields CDR1 SGHDT and CDR2 YYEEEE. With 4 bases removed from V and 1 base from J, the gap between germline ends came to 8 bases. In DNA, the CDR3 is TGTGCCAGCAGCGGCGACAAGAACACTGAAGCTTTCTTT. Residues: CASSGDKNTEAFF.

The chain joins TRBV6-5 to TRBJ2-5, with TRBD2 identical over 9 bases. V lost 6 bases, J lost 4 bases, and 6 bases stayed unmatched. In germline, CDR1 is MNHEY, CDR2 SVGAGI. CDR3 size: 14 residues. The CDR3 protein is CASRWTSEGETQYF. DNA of the CDR3: TGTGCCAGCAGGTGGACTAGCGAGGGAGAGACCCAGTACTTC.

This rearrangement joins TRBV30 to TRBJ2-5; tentative D call: TRBD1 (6 bases). The CDR3 runs to 14 residues. The germline gives CDR1 GTSNPN, CDR2 SVGIG (reference sequence). The V and J ends lost 3 bases and 5 bases respectively, with 16 bases between them. The CDR3, as DNA: TGTGCCTGGAGGCCGGGACACCATGAGGAGACCCAGTACTTC. Translation: CAWRPGHHEETQYF.

The J gene is TRBJ1-1, the V gene TRBV2; unclear D gene. Between the trimmed V and J ends, which lost 6 bases and 0 bases, there was a span of 17 bases. Germline-derived CDR1 and CDR2 are SNHLY and FYNNEI. This CDR3 is 16 amino acids long. The CDR3 DNA is TGTGCCAGCAGCGCCGGCGGCCCAGCTATGAACACTGAAGCTTTCTTT. This codes for CASSAGGPAMNTEAFF.

The rearrangement uses TRBV15 and TRBJ2-5; possibly TRBD2 for D (5 bases). With 0 bases removed from V and 4 bases from J, the gap between germline ends came to 15 bases. Germline CDR1 reads LNHNV; CDR2 reads YYDKDF (reference sequence). The CDR3 has 16 amino acids. The CDR3 reads CATSRDKASLSETQYF. As DNA, the CDR3 is TGTGCCACCAGCAGAGATAAAGCTAGCTTGTCAGAGACCCAGTACTTC.

The chain recombines TRBV30 with TRBJ1-2; TRBD1 agrees at 7 bases. This CDR3 has 17 amino acids. The germline CDR1 and CDR2 sequences are GTSNPN and SVGIG (reference sequence). V gave up 5 bases and J gave up 2 bases; unmatched junction bases: 17. CDR3 in amino acids: CAWDDRDSKHMNYGYTF. The CDR3 DNA reads as TGTGCCTGGGACGATCGGGACAGTAAACACATGAACTATGGCTACACCTTC.

Note on this clone: The junction departs from the called germline gene at one end, perhaps through a read error. The J gene is TRBJ2-7, the V gene TRBV27, with D maybe TRBD1 (6 bases). This CDR3 spans 12 amino acids. Looked up from germline, CDR1 is MNHEY and CDR2 is SMNVEV (reference sequence). This chain's CDR3 is CATGPDSYGQYF. In nucleotides, the CDR3 is TGTGCCACTGGGCCGGACAGCTACGGGCAGTACTTC.

This chain connects TRBV6-1 to TRBJ2-3, with no clear D. Trimming removed 1 base from V and 6 bases from J, with 8 bases in between. Germline V lookup: CDR1 MNHNS, CDR2 SASEGT. The CDR3 contains 13 residues. DNA for the CDR3: TGTGCCAGCAGTGAAGTGTTTCGTGATACGCAGTATTTT. Its protein product is CASSEVFRDTQYF.

This clone occurred a few times. The rearrangement joins TRBV7-9 to TRBJ2-7; tentatively, D is TRBD2 (6 bases). The CDR3 has 11 residues. V lost 4 bases to trimming and J lost 6 bases, with 7 bases between them. Germline CDR1 and CDR2: SEHNR and FQNEAQ (reference sequence). In DNA form, the CDR3 reads TGTGCCAGCAGCTGGGAGGCCGAGCAGTACTTC. It encodes CASSWEAEQYF.

J is TRBJ1-4 and V is TRBV6-5; D gene ambiguous. CDR3 length: 15 amino acids. The V and J ends lost 2 bases and 8 bases respectively, with 15 bases between them. Germline V gene data show CDR1 as MNHEY and CDR2 as SVGAGI. The CDR3 sequence is CASSYLVGEGEKLFF. The CDR3 DNA reads TGTGCCAGCAGTTACCTTGTCGGGGAGGGAGAAAAACTGTTTTTT.

The gene calls are TRBV6-5 and TRBJ2-7, with 13 bases fitting TRBD2. V gave up 5 bases and J gave up 2 bases; unmatched junction bases: 3. The CDR3 has 15 amino acids. The germline V gene has CDR1 MNHEY and CDR2 SVGAGI. CDR3 loop: CASSRTSGGAYEQYF. CDR3 bases: TGTGCCAGCAGTCGGACTAGCGGGGGCGCCTACGAGCAGTACTTC.

This chain links TRBV7-2 with TRBJ2-5, with D possibly TRBD2 on 5 matching bases. Germline CDR1 and CDR2: SGHTA and FQGNSA. V gave up 5 bases and J gave up 4 bases, with 14 bases separating them. CDR3 size: 14 residues. The CDR3 sequence: CASSELGAPETQYF. In nucleotides, the CDR3 is TGTGCCAGCAGCGAACTAGGCGCACCAGAGACCCAGTACTTC.

The genes are TRBV5-1 and TRBJ2-1, with 10 positions matching TRBD2. Germline CDR1 SGHRS, CDR2 YFSETQ. This CDR3 comprises 15 residues. J was trimmed by 10 bases and V by 4 bases; bases with no gene match: 11. CDR3 nucleotides: TGCGCCAGCAGCCGTTACATAGCGGGAGGATTCGAGCAGTTCTTC. Its protein is CASSRYIAGGFEQFF.

The V gene is TRBV11-2, the J gene TRBJ1-3, with TRBD1 as a possible D gene (5 bases). Germline V gene lookup returns CDR1 SGHAT and CDR2 FQNNGV. V shed 5 bases and J shed 0 bases, with 8 bases lying between them. The CDR3 runs 14 residues. Here the CDR3 DNA reads TGTGCCAGCAGCGTCGACAGCTCTGGAAACACCATATATTTT. Protein product: CASSVDSSGNTIYF.

The CDR3 protein is CASSTRDSQVSGNTIYF. The CDR3 DNA follows: TGTGCCAGTAGTACCCGGGACAGCCAAGTCTCTGGAAACACCATATATTTT. The gene calls are TRBV19 and TRBJ1-3; 7 bases fit TRBD1. CDR1 and CDR2 (germline): LNHDA, SQIVND (reference sequence). V trimming: 4 bases; J trimming: 0 bases; junction bases outside the gene matches: 9. The CDR3 has 17 amino acids.

J is TRBJ2-1 and V is TRBV5-4; 12 bases line up with TRBD2. CDR3 size: 16 residues. Trimming removed 4 bases from V and 3 bases from J; junction bases left unmatched: 5. Per the germline V gene, CDR1 is SGHNT and CDR2 is YYREEE (reference sequence). The CDR3 here is CASSTRTSGIYNEQFF. The DNA for the CDR3 is TGTGCCAGCAGCACTAGGACTAGCGGGATCTACAATGAGCAGTTCTTC.